A single sample gave rise to the 7 T cell receptor beta chains below, sequenced in a study of cytomegalovirus exposure and HLA in healthy donors. Profiled with immunoSEQ multiplex PCR; TCRdb holds only in-frame clones, not every one. Of approximately 120,000 clones detected, around nine tenths appear once; the ten largest clones hold approximately 2.1%. Sample: PBMCs. The receptors derive from a woman younger than 35 in good health and CMV-seronegative.

This clone has only one observation. The rearrangement uses TRBV28 and TRBJ1-6; TRBD1 might be the D (5 bases). CDR3 length equals 12 residues. The germline V and J ends were trimmed by 6 bases and 9 bases, with 9 bases remaining between them. Germline V gene sequence: CDR1 MDHEN, CDR2 SYDVKM. The CDR3 sequence: CASRLGGSPLHF. CDR3 in DNA: TGTGCCAGCAGACTCGGGGGTTCACCCCTCCACTTT.

The chain is built from TRBV2 and TRBJ2-5; 9 bases agree with TRBD1. The CDR3 spans 14 residues. V trimming: 7 bases; J trimming: 11 bases; junction bases outside the gene matches: 14. The V gene's germline CDR1 is SNHLY and CDR2 FYNNEI. This chain's CDR3 is CASTAGTGPFPQYF. The CDR3 nucleotides read TGTGCCAGCACCGCCGGGACAGGGCCATTTCCTCAGTACTTC.

This chain connects TRBV7-3 to TRBJ1-2; no firm D call. Germline V gives CDR1 SGHTA, CDR2 FQGTGA. The CDR3 totals 13 residues. The ends were cut back, 2 bases at V and 4 bases at J, with 8 bases in the middle. CDR3 in amino acids: CASSLYQIYGYTF. In DNA, the CDR3 is TGTGCCAGCAGCTTATACCAGATCTATGGCTACACCTTC.

CDR3 protein: CASGRDGNSPLHF. Written as DNA, the CDR3 is TGTGCCAGCGGGAGGGACGGTAATTCACCCCTCCACTTT. V and J are TRBV9 and TRBJ1-6; TRBD1 is a possible D gene (5 bases). Per the germline V gene, CDR1 is SGDLS and CDR2 is YYNGEE. The germline V and J ends were trimmed by 7 bases and 6 bases, with 11 bases remaining between them. This CDR3 region has 13 residues.

The chain combines TRBV7-9 with TRBJ2-4; 8 bases are shared with TRBD1. Unmatched junction bases numbered 7, after V lost 5 bases and J lost 7 bases. The CDR3 is 14 residues long. In germline, CDR1 is SEHNR, CDR2 FQNEAQ (reference sequence). DNA for the CDR3: TGTGCCAGCAGCGAACAGGGGGAATGGAACATTCAGTACTTC. It encodes CASSEQGEWNIQYF.

J is TRBJ1-5 and V is TRBV6-5; 11 bases agree with TRBD1. This CDR3 spans 15 amino acids. V dropped 7 bases and J dropped 4; count of bases not matched to a gene: 6. CDR1 and CDR2 from the germline V gene are MNHEY and SVGAGI. The CDR3 protein is CASTPGQGGNQPQHF. The CDR3 DNA reads TGTGCCAGCACCCCGGGACAGGGGGGGAATCAGCCCCAGCATTTT.

V gene TRBV5-1 combines with J gene TRBJ2-7; 11 bases fit TRBD1. Per germline, CDR1 SGHRS and CDR2 YFSETQ. J was trimmed by 3 bases and V by 4 bases; bases with no gene match: 6. The CDR3 length is 15 residues. CDR3 region: CASSQGGTGGYEQYF. The DNA for the CDR3 is TGCGCCAGCAGCCAGGGAGGGACAGGGGGCTACGAGCAGTACTTC.